One sample yielded the 15 T cell receptor beta chains listed below, sequenced in a study of blood T cell repertoires in COVID-19. Data came from immunoSEQ multiplex PCR; TCRdb stores just in-frame clones and leaves some out. The repertoire holds more than 200,000 clones, with about 89% as singletons. Sequencing was carried out using PBMCs or T cells enriched from blood (not recorded which). The receptor set was obtained from a woman aged 25 to 39 who had recovered from COVID-19.

CDR3 region: CASIQGLAGDNEQFF. Written as DNA, the CDR3 is TGTGCCAGCATCCAGGGACTAGCGGGAGACAATGAGCAGTTCTTC. The V and J genes are TRBV18 and TRBJ2-1, with 14 bases that match TRBD2. Trimming cost V 8 bases and J 5 bases; bases outside gene matches: 5. The germline V gene has CDR1 KGHSH and CDR2 LQKENI. This CDR3 region has 15 residues.

The chain recombines TRBV7-8 with TRBJ1-1; D call uncertain. CDR1 and CDR2 from the germline V gene are SGHVS and FQNEAQ. V lost 1 base to trimming and J lost 1 base, with 13 bases between them. The CDR3 has 16 residues. CDR3 DNA sequence: TGTGCCAGCAGCTTAGAGGCAGGATACAGGAACACTGAAGCTTTCTTT. This encodes CASSLEAGYRNTEAFF.

V usage is TRBV7-2 and J usage is TRBJ2-3; D remains unclear. The CDR3 sequence is 11 residues long. The V end lost 4 bases, the J end lost 6 bases, and 5 bases lay between the germline ends. Looked up from germline, CDR1 is SGHTA and CDR2 is FQGNSA. The CDR3 loop reads CASSSVDTQYF. For the CDR3, the DNA is TGTGCCAGCAGCTCAGTTGATACGCAGTATTTT.

The chain employs TRBV7-9 and TRBJ2-1, with TRBD2 matching 11 bases. Germline V gives CDR1 SEHNR, CDR2 FQNEAQ (reference sequence). CDR3 length: 15 amino acids. The V segment lost 6 bases and the J segment 2 bases; nucleotides outside the gene matches: 3. The CDR3, as DNA: TGTGCCAGCAGTTCTAGCGGGAGGCCCTACAATGAGCAGTTCTTC. Its translation: CASSSSGRPYNEQFF.

The gene calls are TRBV18 and TRBJ1-1; perhaps TRBD1 as D (5 bases). This CDR3 region has 15 residues. CDR1 is KGHSH, CDR2 LQKENI, per germline. V was trimmed by 4 bases and J by 5 bases, leaving 17 bases between them. CDR3 loop: CASSQTTGVSTEAFF. In nucleotides, the CDR3 is TGTGCCAGCTCACAGACAACGGGGGTCTCGACTGAAGCTTTCTTT.

The J gene is TRBJ2-3, the V gene TRBV27; the D gene is possibly TRBD2 (5 bases). Per the germline V gene, CDR1 is MNHEY and CDR2 is SMNVEV (reference sequence). The CDR3 is made up of 13 amino acids. V was pared by 6 bases and J by 2 bases, with 9 bases between. CDR3 DNA sequence: TGTGCCAGCAGCCGGGATTTCACAGATACGCAGTATTTT. Translated, it gives CASSRDFTDTQYF.

This clone has just one count. V gene TRBV5-6 combines with J gene TRBJ1-3; tentatively, D is TRBD1 (6 bases). The CDR3 runs to 15 residues. Trimming shortened V by 4 bases and J by 4 bases, and 15 bases separated the two germline ends. Germline-derived CDR1 and CDR2 are SGHDT and YYEEEE. CDR3 residues: CASSPRPGVGNTIYF. The CDR3 coding sequence is TGTGCCAGCAGCCCGCGGCCAGGGGTGGGAAACACCATATATTTT.

CDR3: CAISGTGNYGYTF. The CDR3 DNA is TGTGCCATCAGTGGGACAGGGAACTATGGCTACACCTTC. The V and J genes are TRBV10-3 and TRBJ1-2; 8 bases are a match to TRBD1. V lost 4 bases and J lost 2; bases outside the gene matches: 0. The CDR3 has 13 residues. Germline values: CDR1 ENHRY, CDR2 SYGVKD.

With respect to this clone: The sample carries other DNA sequences with the same CDR3. The V gene is TRBV7-2, the J gene TRBJ1-6; tentative D call: TRBD1 (5 bases). The V gene's germline CDR1 is SGHTA and CDR2 FQGNSA. The CDR3 contains 14 residues. The V and J ends lost 3 bases and 7 bases respectively, with 10 bases between them. The CDR3 DNA reads as TGTGCCAGCAGCTTTCGCAGGGAAAATTCACCCCTCCACTTT. Translated: CASSFRRENSPLHF.

This clone was counted only a few times. The chain employs TRBV19 and TRBJ1-1; D is perhaps TRBD1 (6 bases). This CDR3 is built from 18 residues. Looked up from germline, CDR1 is LNHDA and CDR2 is SQIVND (reference sequence). The V end was cut by 3 bases, the J end by 2 bases, with 22 bases between. In nucleotides, the CDR3 is TGTGCCAGTAGTATTACCCCCCTCAGGACAGCCAGAAACACTGAAGCTTTCTTT. This encodes CASSITPLRTARNTEAFF. The whole variable domain, remainder taken from reference TRBV19 and TRBJ1-1, is DGGITQSPKYLFRKEGQNVTLSCEQNLNHDAMYWYRQDPGQGLRLIYYSQIVNDFQKGDIAEGYSVSREKKESFPLTVTSAQKNPTAFYLCASSITPLRTARNTEAFFGQGTRLTVV.

The rearrangement uses TRBV9 and TRBJ1-2; the match to TRBD1 covers 7 bases. The germline V gene has CDR1 SGDLS and CDR2 YYNGEE. The CDR3 spans 14 residues. With 4 bases clipped from V and 1 base from J, the junction kept 4 bases outside the gene matches. This CDR3 is CASSPGTVNYGYTF. The CDR3 DNA sequence: TGTGCCAGCAGCCCCGGGACAGTTAACTATGGCTACACCTTC.

This chain links TRBV20-1 with TRBJ2-5; 7 bases agree with TRBD1. The CDR3 extends over 13 amino acids. J was trimmed by 3 bases and V by 3 bases; bases with no gene match: 4. Germline CDR1 is DFQATT and CDR2 is SNEGSKA (reference sequence). This CDR3 reads CSASTDREETQYF. Written as DNA, the CDR3 is TGCAGTGCTAGTACTGACAGGGAAGAGACCCAGTACTTC.

This chain connects TRBV11-3 to TRBJ2-3, with a possible D match to TRBD2 (5 bases). This CDR3 spans 12 amino acids. Germline CDR1 is SGHNT and CDR2 is YENEEA. Trimming pared 5 bases from V and 6 bases from J, leaving 9 bases between. CDR3 DNA sequence: TGTGCCAGCAGCCGGACTGGGGATACGCAGTATTTT. Residues: CASSRTGDTQYF.

CDR3 in amino acids: CASSLDYPTGLSEQFF. CDR3 nucleotides: TGTGCCAGCAGTTTAGACTACCCTACCGGCTTAAGTGAGCAGTTCTTC. This chain connects TRBV28 to TRBJ2-1; D might be TRBD2 (5 bases). V lost 2 bases and J lost 9, with 20 bases in between. The germline gives CDR1 MDHEN, CDR2 SYDVKM. This CDR3 has 16 amino acids.

The chain employs TRBV4-1 and TRBJ1-5; 11 bases fit TRBD1. The CDR3 is made up of 16 amino acids. Trimming took 0 bases from V and 3 from J; bases not matched to a gene: 1. Germline-derived CDR1 and CDR2 are MGHRA and YSYEKL. CDR3 bases: TGCGCCAGCAGCCAAGAGGACAGGGGGCTCAATCAGCCCCAGCATTTT. Amino acid sequence: CASSQEDRGLNQPQHF.